This TCR beta chain was recovered during a study of blood T cell repertoires in COVID-19. This clone was observed a few times. Profiled with immunoSEQ multiplex PCR; TCRdb holds only in-frame clones, not every one. Of around 320,000 clones listed, roughly 85% are singletons. Trimming shortened V by 3 bases and J by 1 base, and 12 bases separated the two germline ends. CDR3 length: 15 residues. Germline-derived CDR1 and CDR2 are SGHDN and FVKESK. Sequenced: peripheral blood. This clonotype was sampled from a human donor in a cohort sampled during active COVID-19. The rearrangement links TRBV14 to TRBJ1-1; possibly TRBD1 for D (5 bases). The CDR3 sequence: CASSQVGAPNTEAFF. In nucleotides, the CDR3 is TGTGCCAGCAGCCAGGTAGGGGCCCCGAACACTGAAGCTTTCTTT.